Below are 8 T cell receptor beta chains sequenced from a single sample in a study of blood T cell repertoires in COVID-19. Sequencing was performed with immunoSEQ multiplex PCR; in TCRdb, only in-frame clones are kept and a portion is missing. The sample yields about 380,000 clones, less than 85% seen once. Input material: peripheral blood. These receptors were obtained from a woman aged 18-29 years with acute or convalescent COVID-19.

V gene TRBV9 combines with J gene TRBJ1-5; D is unresolved. Germline V gene lookup returns CDR1 SGDLS and CDR2 YYNGEE. Trimming removed 0 bases at V and 2 bases at J, with 9 bases between. The CDR3 length is 15 residues. The DNA of the CDR3 is TGTGCCAGCAGCGTAGCTCCCGGGGGCAATCAGCCCCAGCATTTT. Protein: CASSVAPGGNQPQHF.

The chain is built from TRBV9 and TRBJ1-3; the D is unclear. CDR1 and CDR2 (germline): SGDLS, YYNGEE. CDR3 length equals 14 residues. V lost 2 bases and J 0 bases, leaving 6 bases between the germline ends. The CDR3 here is CASSVGDSGNTIYF. CDR3 DNA: TGTGCCAGCAGCGTCGGAGACTCTGGAAACACCATATATTTT.

The chain couples TRBV11-2 to TRBJ2-5; D gene unclear. CDR3 length: 12 residues. Trimming pared 1 base from V and 7 bases from J, leaving 7 bases between. Germline V gene sequence: CDR1 SGHAT, CDR2 FQNNGV. CDR3 nucleotides: TGTGCCAGCAGCTTAGTACCAGGGACCCAGTACTTC. Protein: CASSLVPGTQYF. The complete variable domain, with remaining parts taken from reference TRBV11-2 and TRBJ2-5, reads EAGVAQSPRYKIIEKRQSVAFWCNPISGHATLYWYQQILGQGPKLLIQFQNNGVVDDSQLPKDRFSAERLKGVDSTLKIQPAKLEDSAVYLCASSLVPGTQYFGPGTRLLVL.

The rearrangement links TRBV7-9 to TRBJ2-7, with 14 bases identical to TRBD2. CDR3 length: 15 amino acids. The germline gives CDR1 SEHNR, CDR2 FQNEAQ (reference sequence). Losses at the gene ends were 4 bases for V and 7 bases for J; bases not matched to a gene: 6. CDR3 sequence (DNA): TGTGCCAGCAGCTCGACTAGCGGGAGGGCGGAGGAGCAGTACTTC. Its translation is CASSSTSGRAEEQYF.

V gene TRBV20-1 combines with J gene TRBJ2-1; 12 nucleotides line up with TRBD2. CDR3 length equals 16 residues. V lost 3 bases to trimming and J lost 5 bases; unmatched junction nucleotides: 8. Germline V gene data show CDR1 as DFQATT and CDR2 as SNEGSKA (reference sequence). The CDR3 protein is CSASPPLAGGHNEQFF. The CDR3 region has the DNA TGCAGTGCTAGTCCCCCTCTAGCGGGGGGGCACAATGAGCAGTTCTTC.

This clone was seen once. V and J are TRBV5-1 and TRBJ2-6, with TRBD2 matching 14 bases. The CDR3 is 21 residues long. Germline CDR1 reads SGHRS; CDR2 reads YFSETQ. The J segment lost 3 bases and the V segment lost 3 bases, leaving 14 bases of the junction unmatched. The CDR3 reads CASSSNNRGLAGAGGANVLTF. CDR3 nucleotides: TGCGCCAGCAGCTCTAACAACCGGGGACTAGCGGGAGCAGGTGGGGCCAACGTCCTGACTTTC.

This clone appeared a single time. The V gene is TRBV18, the J gene TRBJ1-1; 11 nucleotides align to TRBD1. V lost 6 bases and J lost 4; bases outside the gene matches: 1. The germline V gene encodes CDR1 KGHSH and CDR2 LQKENI. This CDR3 region has 13 residues. The chain's CDR3 is CASSGQGGTEAFF. CDR3 DNA: TGTGCCAGCTCGGGACAGGGGGGCACTGAAGCTTTCTTT. The full variable domain, completed using reference TRBV18 and TRBJ1-1, is NAGVMQNPRHLVRRRGQEARLRCSPMKGHSHVYWYRQLPEEGLKFMVYLQKENIIDESGMPKERFSAEFPKEGPSILRIQQVVRGDSAAYFCASSGQGGTEAFFGQGTRLTVV.

This chain links TRBV28 with TRBJ2-5; D possibly corresponds to TRBD1 (6 bases). In germline, CDR1 is MDHEN, CDR2 SYDVKM. V shed 3 bases and J shed 5 bases, with 10 bases lying between them. CDR3 length: 13 amino acids. The CDR3 nucleotides are TGTGCCAGCAGTTTTAGGGGGTCGGAGACCCAGTACTTC. It encodes CASSFRGSETQYF.